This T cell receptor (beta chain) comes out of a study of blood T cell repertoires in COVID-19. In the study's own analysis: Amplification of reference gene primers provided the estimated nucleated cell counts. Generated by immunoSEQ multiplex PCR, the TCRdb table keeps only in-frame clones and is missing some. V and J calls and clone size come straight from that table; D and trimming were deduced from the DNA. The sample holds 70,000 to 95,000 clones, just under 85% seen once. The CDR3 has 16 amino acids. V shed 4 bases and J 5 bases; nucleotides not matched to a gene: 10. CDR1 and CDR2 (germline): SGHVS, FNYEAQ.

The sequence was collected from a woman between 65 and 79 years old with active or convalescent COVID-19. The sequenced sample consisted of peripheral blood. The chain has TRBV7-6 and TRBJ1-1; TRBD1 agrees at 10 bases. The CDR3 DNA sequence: TGTGCCAGCAGCTCCAGACAGGGGGCTAGAGGTACTGAAGCTTTCTTT. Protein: CASSSRQGARGTEAFF. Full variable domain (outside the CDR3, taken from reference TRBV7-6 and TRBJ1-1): GAGVSQSPRYKVTKRGQDVALRCDPISGHVSLYWYRQALGQGPEFLTYFNYEAQQDKSGLPNDRFSAERPEGSISTLTIQRTEQRDSAMYRCASSSRQGARGTEAFFGQGTRLTVV.